This T cell receptor beta chain was found in a study of blood T cell repertoires in COVID-19. Study-level information: Specimens from acute and convalescent COVID-19 originated in the United States, Italy and Spain.

Germline lookup yields CDR1 SGHNT and CDR2 YYREEE (reference sequence). The CDR3 totals 18 residues. The trim removed 6 bases at V and 5 bases at J, leaving 13 bases unmatched. Original processing methods: Cell counts per sample came from amplifying reference gene primers. Generated by immunoSEQ multiplex PCR, the TCRdb table keeps only in-frame clones and is missing some. V and J calls and clone size are given by that table; D and trimming were obtained from the DNA. The sample holds around 130,000 clones, about 86% seen once. Enrolled through a virtual design, the participants were between about 18 and 89 years of age and came from 24 US areas.

The chain uses TRBV5-4 and TRBJ2-5; 16 nucleotides line up with TRBD2. Input material: PBMCs or T cells enriched from blood (not recorded which). The receptor was isolated from a woman between 50 and 59 years old who had recovered from COVID-19. CDR3 amino acids: CASTGLGTSGGALETQYF. CDR3 coding DNA: TGTGCCAGCACCGGTTTGGGGACTAGCGGGGGGGCCCTGGAGACCCAGTACTTC.